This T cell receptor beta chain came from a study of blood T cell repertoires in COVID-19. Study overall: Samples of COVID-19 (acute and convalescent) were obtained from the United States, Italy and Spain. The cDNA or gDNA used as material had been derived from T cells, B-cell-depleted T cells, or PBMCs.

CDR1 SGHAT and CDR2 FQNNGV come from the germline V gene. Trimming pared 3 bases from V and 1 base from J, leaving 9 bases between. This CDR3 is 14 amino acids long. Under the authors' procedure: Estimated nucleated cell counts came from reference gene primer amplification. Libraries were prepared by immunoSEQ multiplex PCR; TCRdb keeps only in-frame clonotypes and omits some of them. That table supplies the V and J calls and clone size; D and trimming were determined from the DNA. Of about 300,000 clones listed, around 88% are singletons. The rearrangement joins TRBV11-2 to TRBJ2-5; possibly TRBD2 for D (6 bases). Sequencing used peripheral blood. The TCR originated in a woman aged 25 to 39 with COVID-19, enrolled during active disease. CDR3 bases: TGTGCCAGCAGCTTGCGCGGGGCCCAAGAGACCCAGTACTTC. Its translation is CASSLRGAQETQYF.